This T cell receptor (beta chain) originates from a study of response to subunit inactivated influenza vaccine. Findings of the study overall: A suggestion made by the authors is that each seasonal influenza vaccination recruits few new T cells.

TCRdb used MiXCR to reprocess the RT-PCR reads, holding one entry per CDR3 protein. The repertoire has a few hundred thousand distinct CDR3 sequences, about 15% of them found once; the top ten carry 11%. Comment on this clonotype: Its antigen is undetermined.

CDR1 and CDR2 from the germline V gene are LNHNV and YYDKDF (reference sequence). The V and J ends lost 2 bases and 2 bases respectively, with 10 bases between them. The CDR3 contains 14 residues. The chain employs TRBV15 and TRBJ2-7; no definite D call. The sequences come from PBMCs from blood, collected 12 days after vaccination. The sequence was obtained from a man between 45 and 60 years old who received an inactivated influenza vaccine. The DNA for the CDR3 is TGTGCCACCAGCAGATTAGGTGGGGCCTACGAGCAGTACTTC. This codes for CATSRLGGAYEQYF.